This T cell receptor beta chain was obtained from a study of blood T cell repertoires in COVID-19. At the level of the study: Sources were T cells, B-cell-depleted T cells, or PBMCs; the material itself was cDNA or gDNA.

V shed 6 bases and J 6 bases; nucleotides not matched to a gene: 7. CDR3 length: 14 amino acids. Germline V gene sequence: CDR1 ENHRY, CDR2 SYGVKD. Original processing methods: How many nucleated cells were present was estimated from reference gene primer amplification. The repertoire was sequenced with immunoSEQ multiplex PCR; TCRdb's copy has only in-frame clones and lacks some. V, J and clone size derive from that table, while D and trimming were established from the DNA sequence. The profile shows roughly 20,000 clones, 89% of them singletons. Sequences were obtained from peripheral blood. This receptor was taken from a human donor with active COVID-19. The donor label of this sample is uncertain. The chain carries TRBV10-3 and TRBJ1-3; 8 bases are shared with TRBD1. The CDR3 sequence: CAIRLSGGENTIYF. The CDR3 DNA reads TGTGCCATCAGATTGTCAGGGGGCGAAAACACCATATATTTT.